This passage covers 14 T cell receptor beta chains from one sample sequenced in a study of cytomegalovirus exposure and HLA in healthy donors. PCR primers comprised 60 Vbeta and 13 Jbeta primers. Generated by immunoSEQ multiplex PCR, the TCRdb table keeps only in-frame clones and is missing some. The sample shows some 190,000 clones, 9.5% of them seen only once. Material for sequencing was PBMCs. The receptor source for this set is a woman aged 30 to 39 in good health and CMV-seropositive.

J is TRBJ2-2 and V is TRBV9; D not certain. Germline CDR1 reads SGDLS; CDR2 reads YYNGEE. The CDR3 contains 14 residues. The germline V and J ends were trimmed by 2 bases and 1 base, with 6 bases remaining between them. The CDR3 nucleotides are TGTGCCAGCAGCGTTGACTGGAACACCGGGGAGCTGTTTTTT. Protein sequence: CASSVDWNTGELFF.

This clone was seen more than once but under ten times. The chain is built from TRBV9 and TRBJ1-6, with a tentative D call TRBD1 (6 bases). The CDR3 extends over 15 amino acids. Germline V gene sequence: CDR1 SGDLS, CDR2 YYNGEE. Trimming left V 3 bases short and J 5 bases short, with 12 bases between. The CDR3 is CASSAQQGNNSPLHF. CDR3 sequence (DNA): TGTGCCAGCAGCGCCCAGCAGGGGAATAATTCACCCCTCCACTTT.

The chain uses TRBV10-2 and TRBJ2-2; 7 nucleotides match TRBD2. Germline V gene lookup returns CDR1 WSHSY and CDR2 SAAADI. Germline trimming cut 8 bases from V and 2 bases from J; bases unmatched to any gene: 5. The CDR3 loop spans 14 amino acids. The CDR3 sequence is CASLLAVNTGELFF. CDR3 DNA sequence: TGCGCCAGCCTCCTAGCGGTAAACACCGGGGAGCTGTTTTTT.

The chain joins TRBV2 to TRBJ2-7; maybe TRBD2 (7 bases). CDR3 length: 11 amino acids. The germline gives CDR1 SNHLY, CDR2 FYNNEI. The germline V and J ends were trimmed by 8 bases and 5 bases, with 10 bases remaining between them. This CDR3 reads CASRGGHEQYF. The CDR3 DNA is TGTGCCAGCCGCGGGGGCCACGAGCAGTACTTC. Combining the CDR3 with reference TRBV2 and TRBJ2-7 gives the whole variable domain EPEVTQTPSHQVTQMGQEVILRCVPISNHLYFYWYRQILGQKVEFLVSFYNNEISEKSEIFDDQFSVERPDGSNFTLKIRSTKLEDSAMYFCASRGGHEQYFGPGTRLTVT.

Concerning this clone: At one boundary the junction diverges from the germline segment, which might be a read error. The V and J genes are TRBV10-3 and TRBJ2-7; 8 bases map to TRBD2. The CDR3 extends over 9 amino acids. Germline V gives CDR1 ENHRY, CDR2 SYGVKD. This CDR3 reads CAFSGTRNF. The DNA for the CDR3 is TGTGCCTTCTCCGGGACTAGGAACTTC.

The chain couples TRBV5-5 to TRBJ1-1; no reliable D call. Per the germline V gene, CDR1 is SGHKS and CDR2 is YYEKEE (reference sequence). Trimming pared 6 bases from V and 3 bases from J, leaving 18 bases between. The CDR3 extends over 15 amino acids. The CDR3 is CASTLSGPTDTEAFF. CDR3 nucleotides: TGTGCCAGCACCTTAAGTGGGCCGACGGACACTGAAGCTTTCTTT.

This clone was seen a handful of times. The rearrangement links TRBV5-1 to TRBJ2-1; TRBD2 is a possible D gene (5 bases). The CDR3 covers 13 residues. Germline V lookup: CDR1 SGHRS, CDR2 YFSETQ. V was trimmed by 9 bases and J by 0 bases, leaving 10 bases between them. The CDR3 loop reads CATTSSSYNEQFF. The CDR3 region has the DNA TGCGCCACCACTAGTAGCTCCTACAATGAGCAGTTCTTC.

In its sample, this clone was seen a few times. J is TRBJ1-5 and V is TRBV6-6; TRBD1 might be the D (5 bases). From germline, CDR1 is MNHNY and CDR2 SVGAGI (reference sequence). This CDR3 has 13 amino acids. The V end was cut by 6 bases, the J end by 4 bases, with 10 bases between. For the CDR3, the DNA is TGTGCCAGCAGGGGGCAGGCTAATCAGCCCCAGCATTTT. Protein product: CASRGQANQPQHF.

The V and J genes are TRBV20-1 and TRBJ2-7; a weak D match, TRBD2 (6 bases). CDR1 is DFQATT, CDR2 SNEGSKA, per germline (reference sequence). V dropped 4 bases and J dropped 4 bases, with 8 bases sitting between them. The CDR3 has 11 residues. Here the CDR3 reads CSATSAYEQYF. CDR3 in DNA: TGCAGTGCTACTAGCGCTTACGAGCAGTACTTC.

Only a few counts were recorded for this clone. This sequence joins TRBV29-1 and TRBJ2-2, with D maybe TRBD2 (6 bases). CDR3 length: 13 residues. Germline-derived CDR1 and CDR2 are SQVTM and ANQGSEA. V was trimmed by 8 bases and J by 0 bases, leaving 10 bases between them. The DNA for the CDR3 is TGCAGCAGTAGCGGAGCGAACACCGGGGAGCTGTTTTTT. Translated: CSSSGANTGELFF.

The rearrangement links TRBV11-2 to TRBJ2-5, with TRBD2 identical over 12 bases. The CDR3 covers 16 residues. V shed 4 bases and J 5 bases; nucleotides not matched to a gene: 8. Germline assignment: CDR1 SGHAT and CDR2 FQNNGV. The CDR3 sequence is CASSSTLAGGGETQYF. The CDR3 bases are TGTGCCAGCAGCTCCACTCTAGCGGGAGGGGGGGAGACCCAGTACTTC.

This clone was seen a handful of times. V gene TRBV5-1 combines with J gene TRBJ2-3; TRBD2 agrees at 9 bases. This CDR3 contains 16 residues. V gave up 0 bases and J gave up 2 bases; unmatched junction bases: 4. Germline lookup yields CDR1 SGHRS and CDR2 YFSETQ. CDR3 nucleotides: TGCGCCAGCAGCTTGGGACTAGCGGCGAACACAGATACGCAGTATTTT. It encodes CASSLGLAANTDTQYF.

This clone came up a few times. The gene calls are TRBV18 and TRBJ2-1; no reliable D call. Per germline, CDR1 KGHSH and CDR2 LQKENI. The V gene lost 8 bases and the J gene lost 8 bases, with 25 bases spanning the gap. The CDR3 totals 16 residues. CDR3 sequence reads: CASSLILSTVGDEQFF. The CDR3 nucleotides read TGTGCCAGCAGCCTTATACTTAGTACAGTAGGTGATGAGCAGTTCTTC.

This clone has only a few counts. CDR3 bases: TGCGCCAGCAGCCAATACCGCGGAAATCGAACGAACACTGAAGCTTTCTTT. Protein sequence: CASSQYRGNRTNTEAFF. J is TRBJ1-1 and V is TRBV4-1; D unclear. V dropped 2 bases and J dropped 1 base, with 17 bases sitting between them. Germline V lookup: CDR1 MGHRA, CDR2 YSYEKL. CDR3 length: 17 residues.